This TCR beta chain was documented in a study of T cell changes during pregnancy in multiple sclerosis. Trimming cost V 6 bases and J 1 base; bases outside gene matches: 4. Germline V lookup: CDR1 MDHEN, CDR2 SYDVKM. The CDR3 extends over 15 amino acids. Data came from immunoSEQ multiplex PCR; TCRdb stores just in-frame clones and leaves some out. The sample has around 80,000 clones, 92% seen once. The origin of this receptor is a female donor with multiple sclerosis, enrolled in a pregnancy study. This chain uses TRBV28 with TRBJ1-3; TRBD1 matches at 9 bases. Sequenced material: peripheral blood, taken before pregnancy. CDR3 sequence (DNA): TGTGCCAGCAGCCCCGGGACAGGGTCTGGAAACACCATATATTTT. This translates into CASSPGTGSGNTIYF. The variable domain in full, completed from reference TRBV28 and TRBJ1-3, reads DVKVTQSSRYLVKRTGEKVFLECVQDMDHENMFWYRQDPGLGLRLIYFSYDVKMKEKGDIPEGYSVSREKKERFSLILESASTNQTSMYLCASSPGTGSGNTIYFGEGSWLTVV.